Listed below are T cell receptor beta chains from one sample, sequenced in a study of monozygotic twins with inflammatory bowel disease. TCRdb reprocessed the 5' RACE reads, with one entry per CDR3 protein and no DNA. The listing contains about 330,000 distinct CDR3 sequences. Sequenced sample: blood. Every receptor here comes from a human donor with ulcerative colitis or Crohn's disease, or a healthy co-twin of an affected twin (not recorded which). The CDR3 runs from the conserved cysteine through the conserved F or W.

V	J	CDR3
TRBV18	TRBJ2-5	CASSGASGTQETQYF
TRBV19	TRBJ1-2	CASSPTDAGNYGYTF
TRBV6-1	TRBJ1-3	CASSARTLGSGNTIYF
TRBV5-1	TRBJ2-7	CASKLGPSDEQYF
TRBV30	TRBJ1-1	CAWIPGRTEAFF
TRBV28	TRBJ2-3	CASSPPSRWGPAGDTQYF
TRBV5-1	TRBJ2-7	CASSLMGDEQYF
TRBV6-1	TRBJ1-3	CASSAGTLGNTIYF
TRBV5-1	TRBJ2-7	CASSLDAGGYEQYF
TRBV29-1	TRBJ2-1	CSGGHGRANEQFF
TRBV5-4	TRBJ2-7	CASSLNAGQGYEQYF
TRBV5-5	TRBJ2-1	CASRPGTGWVNEQFF
TRBV29-1	TRBJ2-1	CSVDAGVTAYNEQFF
TRBV20-1	TRBJ1-5	CSASRPEGSNQPQHF
TRBV29-1	TRBJ2-7	CSVEGVAGGPTYEQYF